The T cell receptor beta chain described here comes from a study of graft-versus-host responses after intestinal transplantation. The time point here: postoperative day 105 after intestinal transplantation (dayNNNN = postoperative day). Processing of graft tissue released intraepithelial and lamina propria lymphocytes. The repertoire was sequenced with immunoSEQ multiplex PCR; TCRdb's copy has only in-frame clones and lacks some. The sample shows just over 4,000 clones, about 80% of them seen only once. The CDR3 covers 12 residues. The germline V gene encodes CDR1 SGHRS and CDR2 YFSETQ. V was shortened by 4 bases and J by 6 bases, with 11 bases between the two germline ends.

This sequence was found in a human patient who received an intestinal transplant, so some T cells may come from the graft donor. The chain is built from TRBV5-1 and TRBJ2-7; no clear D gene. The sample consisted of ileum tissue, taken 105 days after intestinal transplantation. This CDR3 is CASSPRLPEQYF. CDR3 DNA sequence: TGCGCCAGCAGCCCCCGCCTCCCCGAGCAGTACTTC.